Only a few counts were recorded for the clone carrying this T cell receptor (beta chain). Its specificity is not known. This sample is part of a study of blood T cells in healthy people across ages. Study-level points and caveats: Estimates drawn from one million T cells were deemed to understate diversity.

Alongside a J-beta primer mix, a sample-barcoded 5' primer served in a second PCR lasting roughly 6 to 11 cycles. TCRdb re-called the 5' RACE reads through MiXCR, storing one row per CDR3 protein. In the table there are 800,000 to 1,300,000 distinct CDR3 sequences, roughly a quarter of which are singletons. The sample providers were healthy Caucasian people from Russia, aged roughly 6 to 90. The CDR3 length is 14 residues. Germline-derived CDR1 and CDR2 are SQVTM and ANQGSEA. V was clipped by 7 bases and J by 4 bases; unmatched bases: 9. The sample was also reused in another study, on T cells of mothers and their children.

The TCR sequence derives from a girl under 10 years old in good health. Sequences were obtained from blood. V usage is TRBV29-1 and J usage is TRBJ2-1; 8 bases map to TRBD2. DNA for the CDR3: TGCAGCGCCTCAGCGGGAGTAGGGTACAATGAGCAGTTCTTC. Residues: CSASAGVGYNEQFF.